This T cell receptor (beta chain) was obtained from a study of blood T cell repertoires in COVID-19. Assay: immunoSEQ multiplex PCR; the TCRdb copy retains only in-frame clones and omits some. This sample has 350,000 to 550,000 clones; approximately 90% occur once, and the top ten carry approximately 4.3%. Germline V lookup: CDR1 LNHDA, CDR2 SQIVND (reference sequence). With V trimmed by 4 bases and J by 7 bases, 14 bases remained unmatched. The CDR3 contains 16 residues. V usage is TRBV19 and J usage is TRBJ2-7, with 9 bases matching TRBD1. Specimen: peripheral blood. This receptor was taken from a woman aged 25-40 years with acute or convalescent COVID-19. CDR3 sequence: CASSTLSGTGTREQYF. The DNA for the CDR3 is TGTGCCAGTAGTACCCTGTCCGGGACAGGGACGAGGGAGCAGTACTTC.